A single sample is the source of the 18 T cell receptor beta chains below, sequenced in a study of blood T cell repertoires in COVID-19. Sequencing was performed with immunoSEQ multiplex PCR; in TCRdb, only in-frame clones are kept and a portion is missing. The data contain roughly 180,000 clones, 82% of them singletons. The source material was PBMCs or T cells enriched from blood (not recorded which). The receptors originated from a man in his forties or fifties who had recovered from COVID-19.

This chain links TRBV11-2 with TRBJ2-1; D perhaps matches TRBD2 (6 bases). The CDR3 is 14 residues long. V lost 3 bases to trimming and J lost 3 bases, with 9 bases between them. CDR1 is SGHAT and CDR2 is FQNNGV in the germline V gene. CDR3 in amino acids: CASSLGDFYNEQFF. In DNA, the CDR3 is TGTGCCAGCAGCTTGGGGGACTTCTACAATGAGCAGTTCTTC. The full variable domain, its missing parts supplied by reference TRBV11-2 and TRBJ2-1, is EAGVAQSPRYKIIEKRQSVAFWCNPISGHATLYWYQQILGQGPKLLIQFQNNGVVDDSQLPKDRFSAERLKGVDSTLKIQPAKLEDSAVYLCASSLGDFYNEQFFGPGTRLTVL.

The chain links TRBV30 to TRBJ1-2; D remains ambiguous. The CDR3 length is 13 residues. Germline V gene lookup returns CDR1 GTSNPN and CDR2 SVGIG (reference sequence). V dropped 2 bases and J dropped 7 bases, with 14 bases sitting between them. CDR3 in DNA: TGTGCCTGGAGTATTACCCTGGCGGGTGGCTACACCTTC. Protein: CAWSITLAGGYTF.

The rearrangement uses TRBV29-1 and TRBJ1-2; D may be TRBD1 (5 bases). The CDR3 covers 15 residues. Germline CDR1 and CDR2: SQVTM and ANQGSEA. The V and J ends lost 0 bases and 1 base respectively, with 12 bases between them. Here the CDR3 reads CSVEDHRGGNYGYTF. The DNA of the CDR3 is TGCAGCGTTGAAGATCATAGGGGCGGTAACTATGGCTACACCTTC.

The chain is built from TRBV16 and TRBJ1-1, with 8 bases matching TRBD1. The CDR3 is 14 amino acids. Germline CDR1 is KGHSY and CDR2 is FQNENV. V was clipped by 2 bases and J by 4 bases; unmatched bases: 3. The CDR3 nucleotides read TGTGCCAGCAGCCAACAGGACAGGGTCACTGAAGCTTTCTTT. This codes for CASSQQDRVTEAFF. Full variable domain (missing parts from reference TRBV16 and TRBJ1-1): GEEVAQTPKHLVRGEGQKAKLYCAPIKGHSYVFWYQQVLKNEFKFLISFQNENVFDETGMPKERFSAKCLPNSPCSLEIQATKLEDSAVYFCASSQQDRVTEAFFGQGTRLTVV.

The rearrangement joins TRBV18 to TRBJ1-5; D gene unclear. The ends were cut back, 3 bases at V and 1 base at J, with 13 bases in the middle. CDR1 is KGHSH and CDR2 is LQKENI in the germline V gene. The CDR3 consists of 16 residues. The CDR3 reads CASSPQDILSNQPQHF. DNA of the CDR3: TGTGCCAGCTCACCCCAAGACATTCTCAGCAATCAGCCCCAGCATTTT.

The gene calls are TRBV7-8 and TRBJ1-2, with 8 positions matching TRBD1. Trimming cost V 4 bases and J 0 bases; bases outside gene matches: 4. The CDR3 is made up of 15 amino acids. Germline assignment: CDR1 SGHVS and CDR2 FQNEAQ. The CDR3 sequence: CASSSETGANYGYTF. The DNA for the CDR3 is TGTGCCAGCAGCTCCGAGACAGGGGCTAACTATGGCTACACCTTC.

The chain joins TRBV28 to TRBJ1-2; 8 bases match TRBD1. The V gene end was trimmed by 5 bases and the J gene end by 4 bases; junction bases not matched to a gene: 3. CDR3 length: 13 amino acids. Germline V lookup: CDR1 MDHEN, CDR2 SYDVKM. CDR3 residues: CASSRDRGYGYTF. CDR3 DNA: TGTGCCAGCAGTCGAGACAGGGGCTATGGCTACACCTTC.

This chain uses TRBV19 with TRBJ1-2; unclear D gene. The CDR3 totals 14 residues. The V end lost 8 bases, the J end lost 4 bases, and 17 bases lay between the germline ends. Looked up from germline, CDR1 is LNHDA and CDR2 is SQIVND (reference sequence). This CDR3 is CASSRQSRAYGYTF. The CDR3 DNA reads TGTGCCAGTTCCCGACAATCGAGGGCCTATGGCTACACCTTC.

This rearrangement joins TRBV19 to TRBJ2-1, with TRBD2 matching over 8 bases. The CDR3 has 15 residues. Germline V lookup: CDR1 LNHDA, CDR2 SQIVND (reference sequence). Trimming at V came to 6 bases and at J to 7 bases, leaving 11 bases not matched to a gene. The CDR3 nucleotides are TGTGCCAGTAGGGGCGGGAGCGGGAGCTTTAATGAGCAGTTCTTC. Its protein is CASRGGSGSFNEQFF.

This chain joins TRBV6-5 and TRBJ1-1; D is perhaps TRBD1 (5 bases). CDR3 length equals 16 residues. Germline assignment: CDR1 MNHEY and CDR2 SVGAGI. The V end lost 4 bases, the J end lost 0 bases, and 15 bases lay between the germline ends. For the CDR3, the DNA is TGTGCCAGCAGTTCGACATCCGGGGGTGTGAACACTGAAGCTTTCTTT. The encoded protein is CASSSTSGGVNTEAFF.

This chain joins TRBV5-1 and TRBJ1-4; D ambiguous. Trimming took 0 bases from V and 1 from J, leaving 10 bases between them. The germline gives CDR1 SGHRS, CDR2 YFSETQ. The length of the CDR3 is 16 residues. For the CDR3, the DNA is TGCGCCAGCAGCTTGGGGATGACACTAACTAATGAAAAACTGTTTTTT. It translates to CASSLGMTLTNEKLFF.

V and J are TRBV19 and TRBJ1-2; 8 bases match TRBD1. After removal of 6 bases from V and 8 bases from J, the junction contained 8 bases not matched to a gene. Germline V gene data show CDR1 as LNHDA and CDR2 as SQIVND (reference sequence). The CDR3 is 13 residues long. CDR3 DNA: TGTGCCAGTAGGAGCGAACAGGGGGACGGCTACACCTTC. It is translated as CASRSEQGDGYTF.

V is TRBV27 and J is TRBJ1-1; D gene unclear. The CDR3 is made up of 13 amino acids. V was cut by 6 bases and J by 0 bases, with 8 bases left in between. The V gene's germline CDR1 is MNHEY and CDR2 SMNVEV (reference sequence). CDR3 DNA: TGTGCCAGCAGGGTCCGGTTGAACACTGAAGCTTTCTTT. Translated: CASRVRLNTEAFF.

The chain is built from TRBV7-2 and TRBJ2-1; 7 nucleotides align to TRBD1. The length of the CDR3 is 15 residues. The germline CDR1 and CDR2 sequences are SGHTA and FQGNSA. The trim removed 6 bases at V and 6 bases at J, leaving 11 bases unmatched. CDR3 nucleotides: TGTGCCAGCAGGAAAGACAGGGTAGGAGTCAATGAGCAGTTCTTC. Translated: CASRKDRVGVNEQFF.

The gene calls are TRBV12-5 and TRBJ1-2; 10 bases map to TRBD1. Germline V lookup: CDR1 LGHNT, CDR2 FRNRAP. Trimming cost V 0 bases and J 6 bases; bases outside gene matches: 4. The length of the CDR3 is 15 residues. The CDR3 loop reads CASGLVRQGADGYTF. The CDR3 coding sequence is TGTGCTAGTGGTTTGGTAAGACAGGGGGCGGATGGCTACACCTTC.

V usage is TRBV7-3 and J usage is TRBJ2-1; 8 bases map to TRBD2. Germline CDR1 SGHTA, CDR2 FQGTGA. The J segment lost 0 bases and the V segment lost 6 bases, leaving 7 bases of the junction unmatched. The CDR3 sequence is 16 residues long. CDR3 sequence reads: CASSRLAGSSYNEQFF. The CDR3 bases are TGTGCCAGCAGTCGATTAGCGGGGAGCTCCTACAATGAGCAGTTCTTC. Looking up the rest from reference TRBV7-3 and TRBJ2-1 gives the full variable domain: GAGVSQTPSNKVTEKGKYVELRCDPISGHTALYWYRQSLGQGPEFLIYFQGTGAADDSGLPNDRFFAVRPEGSVSTLKIQRTERGDSAVYLCASSRLAGSSYNEQFFGPGTRLTVL.

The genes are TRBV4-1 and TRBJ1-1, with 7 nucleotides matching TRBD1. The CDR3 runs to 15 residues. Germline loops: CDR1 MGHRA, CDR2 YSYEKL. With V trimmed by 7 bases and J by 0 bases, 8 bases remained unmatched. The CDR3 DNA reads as TGCGCCAGCAACCTGGAACAGGGGCTGAACACTGAAGCTTTCTTT. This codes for CASNLEQGLNTEAFF.

The CDR3 coding sequence is TGTGCCAGCAGCCCGTCGGGGTCGCGCACCGGGGAGCTGTTTTTT. Its translation: CASSPSGSRTGELFF. The V call is TRBV5-4, the J call TRBJ2-2, with TRBD2 as a possible D gene (5 bases). The CDR3 is made up of 15 amino acids. Trimming pared 4 bases from V and 4 bases from J, leaving 14 bases between. The germline CDR1 and CDR2 sequences are SGHNT and YYREEE (reference sequence).